This TCR beta chain comes out of a study of T cell responses to AZD1222 COVID-19 vaccine. Whole-study findings and limits: Just 5 to 7 AZD1222 recipients were seropositive at baseline. Close to half of all spike-specific TCRs reportedly target regions of the variants that are unmutated.

V lost 5 bases, J lost 9 bases, and 17 bases lay in between. CDR3 length equals 15 residues. Germline CDR1 SNHLY, CDR2 FYNNEI. Clones were sequenced by immunoSEQ multiplex PCR, and TCRdb holds only the in-frame ones, with some missing. The table has more than 110,000 clones, roughly 88% seen once. A remark on this clone: Antigen specificity is unknown.

The chain couples TRBV2 to TRBJ1-6; maybe TRBD1 (5 bases). This receptor was taken from an adult in good health. The source was peripheral blood, collected on day 0 of AZD1222 vaccination. CDR3 loop: CASSFEGERGSPLHF. The CDR3 bases are TGTGCCAGCAGTTTCGAAGGGGAACGAGGTTCACCCCTCCACTTT.